This T cell receptor (beta chain) was captured by sequencing in a study of cytomegalovirus exposure and HLA in healthy donors. A note on this clone: The antigen remains undetermined.

PCR used 60 Vbeta primers and 13 Jbeta primers. The repertoire was sequenced with immunoSEQ multiplex PCR; TCRdb's copy has only in-frame clones and lacks some. This sample has about 77,000 clones, with 75% to 85% found just once. The study's findings and limits: Most likely, a cluster of highly shared sequence variants arose as a sequencing artifact. Later analysis associated a missense DCLRE1C variant with TCR beta V- and J-gene trimming. Excluded were some V segments that proved indistinguishable, including TRBV6-2 and TRBV6-3.

The germline V gene encodes CDR1 SGHRS and CDR2 YFSETQ. The CDR3 covers 17 residues. With V trimmed by 4 bases and J by 3 bases, 10 bases remained unmatched. The donors were healthy bone marrow donors. Material for sequencing was PBMCs. The chain has TRBV5-1 and TRBJ2-3; 11 bases match TRBD2. The TCR sequence derives from a man between 35 and 55 years old in good health and CMV-seronegative. In DNA, the CDR3 is TGCGCCAGCAGCATAACTAGCGGGGGTACGGGGACAGATACGCAGTATTTT. Its translation: CASSITSGGTGTDTQYF.